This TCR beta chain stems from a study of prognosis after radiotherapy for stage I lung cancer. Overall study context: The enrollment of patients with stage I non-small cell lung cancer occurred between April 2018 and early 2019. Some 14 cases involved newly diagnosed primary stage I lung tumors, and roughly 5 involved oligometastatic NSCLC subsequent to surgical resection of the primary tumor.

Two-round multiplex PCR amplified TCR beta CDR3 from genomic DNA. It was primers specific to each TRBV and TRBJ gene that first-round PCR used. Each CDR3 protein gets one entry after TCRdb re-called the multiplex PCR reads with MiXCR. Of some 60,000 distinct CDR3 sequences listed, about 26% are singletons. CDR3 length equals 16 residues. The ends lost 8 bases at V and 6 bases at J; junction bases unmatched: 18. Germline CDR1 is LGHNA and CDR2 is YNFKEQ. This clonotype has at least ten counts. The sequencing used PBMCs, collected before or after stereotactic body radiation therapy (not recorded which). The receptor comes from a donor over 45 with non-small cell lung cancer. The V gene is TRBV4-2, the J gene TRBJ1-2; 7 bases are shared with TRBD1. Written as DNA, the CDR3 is TGTGCCAGCGCAGCAGCGACGGGAGAAGGGGGCGATGGCTACACCTTC. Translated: CASAAATGEGGDGYTF.